This TCR beta chain was profiled in a study of blood T cell repertoires in COVID-19. Study-level background: There were acute and convalescent COVID-19 samples, and they came from the United States, Italy and Spain.

The CDR3 is 20 residues long. V shed 5 bases and J 7 bases; nucleotides not matched to a gene: 22. The germline V gene has CDR1 PRHDT and CDR2 FYEKMQ (reference sequence). Sequencing used immunoSEQ multiplex PCR; TCRdb keeps in-frame clones, though not all of them. The data show over 130,000 clones, with roughly 81% seen just once and roughly 3.4% held by the top ten. This TCR came from a woman in her fifties or sixties with acute COVID-19. Sequencing was carried out using PBMCs or T cells enriched from blood (not recorded which). The chain has TRBV13 and TRBJ2-7; TRBD2 matches 14 bases. The DNA of the CDR3 is TGTGCCAGCAGCCGCGGGAAGGGACTAGCGGGAGAGGGCCGTCCGTGGGAGCAGTACTTC. Translating it yields CASSRGKGLAGEGRPWEQYF.